A selection of T cell receptor beta chains follows, all from one sample in a study of T cell responses to AZD1222 COVID-19 vaccine. Sequencing was performed with immunoSEQ multiplex PCR; in TCRdb, only in-frame clones are kept and a portion is missing. The profile covers 90,000 to 120,000 clones, with roughly 90% appearing a single time and roughly 7% taken by the ten largest. Here the sequenced sample was peripheral blood, taken on day 0 of AZD1222 vaccination. These TCRs come from an adult in good health. Each CDR3 is given with its conserved first and last residue. A D gene is named only where the DNA matches it firmly. Size values are once, few and many counts, or a class for expanded clones, and some rows have none.

>TRBD2|15|TRBV7-3|.|TRBJ2-7
TGTGCCAGCAGCTTTAGACTAGCGGGGACGGATGAGCAGTACTTC
CASSFRLAGTDEQYF
>TRBD1|15|TRBV5-6|once|TRBJ1-5
TGTGCCAGCACCAACTGGGACAGGGGGAATCAGCCCCAGCATTTT
CASTNWDRGNQPQHF
>.|12|TRBV5-1|.|TRBJ2-3
TGCGCCAGCAGCGTAGGGACAGATACGCAGTATTTT
CASSVGTDTQYF
>TRBD1|14|TRBV27|.|TRBJ2-7
TGTGCCAGCAGTTTACAGGGGGCGGCAAACGAGCAGTACTTC
CASSLQGAANEQYF
>.|14|TRBV19|.|TRBJ2-2
TGTGCCAGTAGCCCGGGAGTGAACACCGGGGAGCTGTTTTTT
CASSPGVNTGELFF
>.|15|TRBV5-5|once|TRBJ2-1
TGTGCCAGCAGCTTGGGGGTGGGGTACTACAATGAGCAGTTCTTC
CASSLGVGYYNEQFF
>.|16|TRBV19|once|TRBJ1-4
TGTGCCAGTAGGGATTCGGGGGCTTCCCCGAATGAAAAACTGTTTTTT
CASRDSGASPNEKLFF
>.|14|TRBV9|.|TRBJ2-1
TGTGCCAGCAGCGTAGTTAGCTCCTACAATGAGCAGTTCTTC
CASSVVSSYNEQFF
>.|14|TRBV28|.|TRBJ1-4
TGTGCCAGCAGTTTATCCCAGGGGCGAAAGGAACTGTTTTTT
CASSLSQGRKELFF
>.|16|TRBV5-6|once|TRBJ1-5
TGTGCCAGCAGCTTGGCCGGGCGGAATAGCAATCAGCCCCAGCATTTT
CASSLAGRNSNQPQHF
>TRBD1|15|TRBV7-9|.|TRBJ1-5
TGTGCCAGCAGCTTCCGGGACAGGGGAAATCAGCCCCAGCATTTT
CASSFRDRGNQPQHF
>TRBD1|14|TRBV4-3|.|TRBJ2-7
TGCGCCAGCAGCCAGAGACAGGGCCTCTACGAGCAGTACTTC
CASSQRQGLYEQYF
>TRBD1|15|TRBV6-2/TRBV6-3|.|TRBJ1-4
TGTGCCAGCAGTACCCGACAGGGTGGAAATGAAAAACTGTTTTTT
CASSTRQGGNEKLFF
>TRBD2|17|TRBV11-2|.|TRBJ2-7
TGTGCCAGCAGCTTAGTCCTCCCGGGGAGCGGGAGATACGAGCAGTACTTC
CASSLVLPGSGRYEQYF
>.|12|TRBV10-3|.|TRBJ2-5
TGTGCCATCAGTGACCGGGCAGAGACCCAGTACTTC
CAISDRAETQYF
>TRBD1|15|TRBV2|few|TRBJ2-2
TGTGCCGGTTGGGATGGGACAGGTGTCACCGGGGAGCTGTTTTTT
CAGWDGTGVTGELFF
>.|14|TRBV5-4|once|TRBJ2-5
TGTGCCAGCAGCTCACCGGGGCGACAAGAGACCCAGTACTTC
CASSSPGRQETQYF
>.|15|TRBV6-5|.|TRBJ2-1
TGTGCCAGCAGTTCCCCCGGAGTCGGGAGCGATGAGCAGTTCTTC
CASSSPGVGSDEQFF
>.|13|TRBV10-3|.|TRBJ1-2
TGTGCCATCAGTGCCGGCAGGGTGGATGGCTACACCTTC
CAISAGRVDGYTF
>TRBD1|17|TRBV19|.|TRBJ2-5
TGTGCCAGTAGTACGTCGGGGACAGGGGGAGGACAAGAGACCCAGTACTTC
CASSTSGTGGGQETQYF
>.|17|TRBV5-1|once|TRBJ2-1
TGCGCCAGCAGCTTGGGGCAGGGTATTGGTCGGGGGAATGAGCAGTTCTTC
CASSLGQGIGRGNEQFF
>.|16|TRBV4-3|.|TRBJ2-1
TGCGCCAGCAGCCAAAGGAAGCGGTTTGAGCACAATGAGCAGTTCTTC
CASSQRKRFEHNEQFF
>.|15|TRBV7-9|.|TRBJ1-6
TGTGCCAGCAGCCCACTGGGCATTAATAATTCACCCCTCCACTTT
CASSPLGINNSPLHF
>.|12|TRBV9|.|TRBJ2-3
TGTGCCAGCAGCCCCCTTACAGGGACGCAGTATTTT
CASSPLTGTQYF
>.|14|TRBV7-2|.|TRBJ2-5
TGTGCCAGCAGCTCGGACTGGCTCCAAGAGACCCAGTACTTC
CASSSDWLQETQYF
>TRBD1|15|TRBV27|.|TRBJ1-1
TGTGCCAGCAGTCCCTTACAGGGGGCGAGGACTGAAGCTTTCTTT
CASSPLQGARTEAFF
>TRBD1|13|TRBV12-3/TRBV12-4|.|TRBJ2-1
TGTGCCAGCACCAAGGACAGGGATAATGAGCAGTTCTTC
CASTKDRDNEQFF
>.|13|TRBV7-9|.|TRBJ1-2
TGTGCCAGCAGCCCCCTGGGAGGGGTTGGCTACACCTTC
CASSPLGGVGYTF
>.|19|TRBV7-9|.|TRBJ2-5
TGTGCCAGCAGGCAAGGATTCTCGGGACGGAGGCTTGGGCAAGAGACCCAGTACTTC
CASRQGFSGRRLGQETQYF